These 3 T cell receptor beta chains originate from one sample sequenced in a study of shared clonotypes between healthy human individuals. The data were produced by immunoSEQ multiplex PCR, yet TCRdb's version contains in-frame clones alone and is incomplete. The sample contains 950,000 to 1,100,000 clones, approximately 70% of which appear only once. Sequencing was carried out using memory CD4+ T cells sorted from blood. Regarding subset: CD45RA-negative fraction. The receptor set was obtained from a man between 18 and 29 years old in good health.

J is TRBJ1-4 and V is TRBV5-1; 9 nucleotides agree with TRBD1. Looked up from germline, CDR1 is SGHRS and CDR2 is YFSETQ. After removal of 4 bases from V and 8 bases from J, the junction contained 3 bases not matched to a gene. The CDR3 is made up of 13 amino acids. CDR3 in DNA: TGCGCCAGCAGCGCGACAGGGGGAGAAAAACTGTTTTTT. The encoded protein is CASSATGGEKLFF.

This clone was seen a handful of times. The chain recombines TRBV10-3 with TRBJ1-6; tentative D call: TRBD1 (6 bases). The germline V and J ends were trimmed by 5 bases and 10 bases, with 12 bases remaining between them. The CDR3 runs to 13 residues. Germline V gene lookup returns CDR1 ENHRY and CDR2 SYGVKD. CDR3 amino acids: CAISSGEGSPLHF. The CDR3 DNA sequence: TGTGCCATCAGTTCAGGGGAAGGATCACCCCTCCACTTT.

The gene calls are TRBV7-8 and TRBJ2-7; 10 bases agree with TRBD1. J was trimmed by 5 bases and V by 3 bases; bases with no gene match: 4. Per the germline V gene, CDR1 is SGHVS and CDR2 is FQNEAQ. The CDR3 extends over 14 amino acids. In DNA, the CDR3 is TGTGCCAGCAGCTTCGGACAGGGGGTTGACGAGCAGTACTTC. Translated, it gives CASSFGQGVDEQYF. The whole variable domain, remainder taken from reference TRBV7-8 and TRBJ2-7, is GAGVSQSPRYKVAKRGQDVALRCDPISGHVSLFWYQQALGQGPEFLTYFQNEAQLDKSGLPSDRFFAERPEGSVSTLKIQRTQQEDSAVYLCASSFGQGVDEQYFGPGTRLTVT.